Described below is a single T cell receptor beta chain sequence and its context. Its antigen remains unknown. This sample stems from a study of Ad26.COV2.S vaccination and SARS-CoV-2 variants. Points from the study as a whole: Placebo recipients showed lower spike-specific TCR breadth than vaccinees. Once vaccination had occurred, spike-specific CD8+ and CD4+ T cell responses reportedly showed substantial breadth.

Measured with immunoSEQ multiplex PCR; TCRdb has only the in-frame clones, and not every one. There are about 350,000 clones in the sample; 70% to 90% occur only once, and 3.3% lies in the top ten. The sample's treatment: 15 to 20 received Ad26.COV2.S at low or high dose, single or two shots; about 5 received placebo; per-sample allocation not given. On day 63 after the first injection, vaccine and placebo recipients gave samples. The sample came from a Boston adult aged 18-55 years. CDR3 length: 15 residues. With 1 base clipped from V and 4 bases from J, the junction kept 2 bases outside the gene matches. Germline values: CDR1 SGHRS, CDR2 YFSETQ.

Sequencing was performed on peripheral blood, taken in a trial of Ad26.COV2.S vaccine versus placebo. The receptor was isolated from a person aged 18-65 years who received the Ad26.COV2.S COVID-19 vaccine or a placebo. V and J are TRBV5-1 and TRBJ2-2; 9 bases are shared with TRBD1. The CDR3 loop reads CASSLRGQGTGELFF. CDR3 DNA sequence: TGCGCCAGCAGCTTGAGGGGACAGGGCACCGGGGAGCTGTTTTTT.